A single sample is the source of the 32 T cell receptor beta chains below, sequenced in a study of T cell repertoires in cytomegalovirus infection. TCRdb independently ran MiXCR on the reads; one entry per CDR3 protein. Here the sample spans approximately 240,000 distinct CDR3 sequences, approximately 13% being singletons. The sequencing input was PBMCs. The receptor source for this set is a human donor in good health (CMV status not recorded). Some clones in this sample may be carry-over from other donors' samples.

This clonotype was found a few times. As DNA, the CDR3 is TGTGCCAGCAGCTTAAGCCAGGGGAACTACGAGCAGTACTTC. This translates into CASSLSQGNYEQYF. The rearrangement joins TRBV7-3 to TRBJ2-7, with a weak D call TRBD1 (6 bases). This CDR3 is built from 14 residues. Germline loops: CDR1 SGHTA, CDR2 FQGTGA. Trimming stripped 1 base from V and 3 bases from J, with 10 bases between.

V gene TRBV6-6 combines with J gene TRBJ2-5; TRBD2 matches at 8 bases. After removal of 6 bases from V and 5 bases from J, the junction contained 8 bases not matched to a gene. This CDR3 contains 14 residues. Germline CDR1 is MNHNY and CDR2 is SVGAGI (reference sequence). CDR3 residues: CASRMGLERETQYF. CDR3 DNA: TGTGCCAGCAGAATGGGACTAGAGAGGGAGACCCAGTACTTC.

This chain joins TRBV7-8 and TRBJ2-5; 9 bases map to TRBD1. Per germline, CDR1 SGHVS and CDR2 FQNEAQ. The CDR3 covers 16 residues. After removal of 8 bases from V and 1 base from J, the junction contained 11 bases not matched to a gene. The CDR3 DNA reads as TGTGCCAGCCGTTTCCCCACAGGGGGCTTCCAAGAGACCCAGTACTTC. Protein product: CASRFPTGGFQETQYF.

The chain combines TRBV12-3 or TRBV12-4 with TRBJ1-1; maybe TRBD1 (6 bases). CDR3 length equals 13 residues. The V gene lost 9 bases and the J gene lost 8 bases, with 19 bases spanning the gap. CDR3 in DNA: TGTGCCAGTTCTCCCCGGGGGGGCCTGGAAGCTTTCTTT. As protein: CASSPRGGLEAFF.

The CDR3 is CASSWDHQETQYF. The CDR3 DNA follows: TGTGCCAGCTCATGGGACCACCAAGAGACCCAGTACTTC. This rearrangement joins TRBV18 to TRBJ2-5; D may correspond to TRBD1 or TRBD2 (5 bases each). V lost 5 bases, J lost 0 bases, and 7 bases lay in between. Germline V CDR1 and CDR2: KGHSH, LQKENI. CDR3 size: 13 residues. The whole variable domain, remainder taken from reference TRBV18 and TRBJ2-5, is NAGVMQNPRHLVRRRGQEARLRCSPMKGHSHVYWYRQLPEEGLKFMVYLQKENIIDESGMPKERFSAEFPKEGPSILRIQQVVRGDSAAYFCASSWDHQETQYFGPGTRLLVL.

This clonotype was counted a few times. V is TRBV2 and J is TRBJ2-7; TRBD1 matches 9 bases. This CDR3 spans 14 amino acids. V dropped 3 bases and J dropped 3; count of bases not matched to a gene: 3. Germline V gene data show CDR1 as SNHLY and CDR2 as FYNNEI. The CDR3 loop is CASSEGQGLYEQYF. In DNA, the CDR3 is TGTGCCAGCAGTGAGGGACAGGGACTCTACGAGCAGTACTTC.

The V and J genes are TRBV4-2 and TRBJ2-1; 11 bases agree with TRBD2. The V and J ends lost 4 bases and 9 bases, in that order; junction bases with no gene match: 8. This CDR3 has 15 residues. Germline V gene sequence: CDR1 LGHNA, CDR2 YNFKEQ. The CDR3 here is CASSRESGTSGEQFF. The CDR3 region has the DNA TGTGCCAGCAGCCGAGAAAGCGGGACTAGCGGTGAGCAGTTCTTC.

The sample holds many counts of this clonotype. The chain has TRBV28 and TRBJ2-7; 7 nucleotides agree with TRBD2. V shed 6 bases and J 4 bases; nucleotides not matched to a gene: 12. Germline-derived CDR1 and CDR2 are MDHEN and SYDVKM. The CDR3 covers 15 residues. The DNA for the CDR3 is TGTGCCAGCAGCACGACAGCTAAGGGAGGGTACGAGCAGTACTTC. Protein product: CASSTTAKGGYEQYF.

This clonotype turned up a few times. The chain is built from TRBV20-1 and TRBJ2-7, with TRBD2 matching over 14 bases. The CDR3 runs 15 residues. The junction had 6 bases not matched to a gene; V was cut back by 3 bases and J by 5 bases. Germline CDR1 and CDR2: DFQATT and SNEGSKA (reference sequence). The CDR3 reads CSASPGTSGSNEQYF. The CDR3 coding sequence is TGCAGTGCTAGCCCCGGGACTAGCGGGAGCAACGAGCAGTACTTC.

In this sample, this clonotype turned up many times. J is TRBJ1-4 and V is TRBV7-2; no reliable D call. The CDR3 is 15 amino acids. CDR1 and CDR2 from the germline V gene are SGHTA and FQGNSA. The ends were cut back, 8 bases at V and 0 bases at J, with 13 bases in the middle. The CDR3 DNA follows: TGTGCCAGCGCGGATGGGCTAGCAACTAATGAAAAACTGTTTTTT. This translates into CASADGLATNEKLFF.

This clonotype was detected ten times or more. V gene TRBV7-8 combines with J gene TRBJ2-7; D might be TRBD2 (6 bases). The CDR3 consists of 13 residues. Germline lookup yields CDR1 SGHVS and CDR2 FQNEAQ. V lost 5 bases, J lost 2 bases, and 10 bases lay in between. The CDR3 region is CASSQGGTYEQYF. DNA of the CDR3: TGTGCCAGCAGCCAAGGAGGGACCTACGAGCAGTACTTC.

This clonotype was seen at least ten times. The chain employs TRBV7-2 and TRBJ2-5; D call uncertain. In germline, CDR1 is SGHTA, CDR2 FQGNSA. The CDR3 extends over 14 amino acids. V dropped 1 base and J dropped 5 bases, with 11 bases sitting between them. In nucleotides, the CDR3 is TGTGCCAGCAGCTTAGACTTAGTCGGCGAGACCCAGTACTTC. Its translation: CASSLDLVGETQYF.

This clonotype was seen repeatedly, ten times or more. The V and J genes are TRBV7-2 and TRBJ2-7; TRBD2 might be the D (5 bases). Deletions cut 5 bases from V and 4 bases from J, with 21 bases between. The CDR3 length is 16 residues. CDR1 is SGHTA, CDR2 FQGNSA, per germline. In DNA form, the CDR3 reads TGTGCCAGCAGCCCCTCGGCCCAATCATCGGGGTACGAGCAGTACTTC. It codes for CASSPSAQSSGYEQYF.

This clonotype was observed at least ten times. This rearrangement joins TRBV7-2 to TRBJ1-5; 7 bases are a match to TRBD1. Trimming took 6 bases from V and 5 from J; bases not matched to a gene: 10. Germline CDR1 reads SGHTA; CDR2 reads FQGNSA. The CDR3 length is 15 residues. The CDR3 region has the DNA TGTGCCAGCAGGCCAGACCGGACAGGTTATCAGCCCCAGCATTTT. This translates into CASRPDRTGYQPQHF.

This clonotype was recorded at least ten times. The chain employs TRBV7-9 and TRBJ1-5; D unclear. Trimming took off 0 bases at V and 8 bases at J, with 11 bases between the two ends. The germline V gene has CDR1 SEHNR and CDR2 FQNEAQ (reference sequence). This CDR3 has 14 amino acids. The DNA of the CDR3 is TGTGCCAGCAGCTTAGCCCTGGCCGGTGAGCCCCAGCATTTT. Translation gives CASSLALAGEPQHF.

This chain links TRBV12-3 or TRBV12-4 with TRBJ2-5; 8 bases agree with TRBD1. This CDR3 is built from 14 residues. The V segment lost 6 bases and the J segment 4 bases; nucleotides outside the gene matches: 7. CDR3 sequence (DNA): TGTGCCAGCAGCCTGATCCAGGGGGCAGAGACCCAGTACTTC. This translates into CASSLIQGAETQYF.

This clonotype was recorded many times. This chain uses TRBV6-6 with TRBJ1-1; 10 positions match TRBD1. CDR1 and CDR2 from the germline V gene are MNHNY and SVGAGI (reference sequence). V was clipped by 0 bases and J by 0 bases; unmatched bases: 10. The CDR3 length is 19 residues. The CDR3 DNA is TGTGCCAGCAGTTACTCGAGTTGGGACAGGGGAAGGGTGAACACTGAAGCTTTCTTT. Translating gives CASSYSSWDRGRVNTEAFF.

This clonotype came up many times. V gene TRBV6-1 combines with J gene TRBJ2-2; a possible D gene is TRBD2 (7 bases). This CDR3 region has 14 residues. The ends were cut back, 5 bases at V and 6 bases at J, with 13 bases in the middle. In germline, CDR1 is MNHNS, CDR2 SASEGT. The CDR3 DNA reads as TGTGCCAGCAGTTTCCGAGGGGGGGCCGGGGAGCTGTTTTTT. It codes for CASSFRGGAGELFF.

The table lists this clonotype with a few counts. This chain connects TRBV5-6 to TRBJ2-5; TRBD2 matches at 9 bases. The length of the CDR3 is 15 residues. CDR1 and CDR2 (germline): SGHDT, YYEEEE. Germline trimming cut 3 bases from V and 0 bases from J; bases unmatched to any gene: 3. The CDR3 nucleotides read TGTGCCAGCAGCTGGACTAGCGAGTACCAAGAGACCCAGTACTTC. Translation: CASSWTSEYQETQYF.

The sample holds many counts of this clonotype. The V gene is TRBV7-2, the J gene TRBJ2-2; 11 nucleotides match TRBD1. Germline V gene lookup returns CDR1 SGHTA and CDR2 FQGNSA. Trimming removed 4 bases from V and 6 bases from J; junction bases left unmatched: 7. CDR3 length: 16 amino acids. The CDR3 DNA is TGTGCCAGCAGCTCCGGACAGGGGGCGCATTCCGGGGAGCTGTTTTTT. Translating it yields CASSSGQGAHSGELFF. Full variable domain (remainder filled in from reference TRBV7-2 and TRBJ2-2): GAGVSQSPSNKVTEKGKDVELRCDPISGHTALYWYRQSLGQGLEFLIYFQGNSAPDKSGLPSDRFSAERTGGSVSTLTIQRTQQEDSAVYLCASSSGQGAHSGELFFGEGSRLTVL.

This clonotype was seen ten or more times. The CDR3 reads CASSLYRQLNTEAFF. As DNA, the CDR3 is TGTGCCAGCAGCTTATACAGACAGTTGAACACTGAAGCTTTCTTT. The chain has TRBV7-2 and TRBJ1-1, with D possibly being TRBD1 (5 bases). The length of the CDR3 is 15 residues. Trimming shortened V by 2 bases and J by 0 bases, and 10 bases separated the two germline ends. From germline, CDR1 is SGHTA and CDR2 FQGNSA.

This clonotype has only a few counts. This chain uses TRBV28 with TRBJ1-6; no clear D gene. The ends were cut back, 7 bases at V and 0 bases at J, with 10 bases in the middle. CDR3 length: 15 residues. Germline CDR1 MDHEN, CDR2 SYDVKM. DNA of the CDR3: TGTGCCAGCAAAGAACTGAGCTCCTATAATTCACCCCTCCACTTT. Encoded protein: CASKELSSYNSPLHF.

At least ten counts were recorded for this clonotype. The genes are TRBV7-2 and TRBJ1-6; D possibly corresponds to TRBD1 (5 bases). Germline V gene sequence: CDR1 SGHTA, CDR2 FQGNSA. The CDR3 length is 15 residues. Trimming removed 1 base from V and 9 bases from J, with 13 bases in between. Here the CDR3 reads CASSLEVQGFSPLHF. In DNA, the CDR3 is TGTGCCAGCAGCTTAGAGGTTCAGGGCTTTTCACCCCTCCACTTT. Combining the CDR3 with reference TRBV7-2 and TRBJ1-6 gives the whole variable domain GAGVSQSPSNKVTEKGKDVELRCDPISGHTALYWYRQSLGQGLEFLIYFQGNSAPDKSGLPSDRFSAERTGGSVSTLTIQRTQQEDSAVYLCASSLEVQGFSPLHFGNGTRLTVT.

At least ten counts were recorded for this clonotype. The chain recombines TRBV19 with TRBJ2-5; 8 nucleotides line up with TRBD1. Trimming removed 6 bases from V and 1 base from J; junction bases left unmatched: 13. The CDR3 consists of 17 residues. The germline CDR1 and CDR2 sequences are LNHDA and SQIVND (reference sequence). The CDR3 loop is CASSRYLRTGSQETQYF. The CDR3, as DNA: TGTGCCAGTAGCAGATATTTGAGGACAGGGAGCCAAGAGACCCAGTACTTC.

This chain links TRBV28 with TRBJ1-1; D is unresolved. V lost 1 base to trimming and J lost 3 bases, with 12 bases between them. Germline V gene data show CDR1 as MDHEN and CDR2 as SYDVKM. The CDR3 consists of 15 residues. The DNA for the CDR3 is TGTGCCAGCAGTTTATATCGGGCTGGGGACACTGAAGCTTTCTTT. Its protein is CASSLYRAGDTEAFF.

This clonotype was seen repeatedly, ten times or more. The V gene is TRBV7-2, the J gene TRBJ1-6; TRBD1 aligns across 7 bases. After removal of 2 bases from V and 7 bases from J, the junction contained 5 bases not matched to a gene. Germline CDR1 and CDR2: SGHTA and FQGNSA. The CDR3 spans 15 residues. Here the CDR3 reads CASSLLGQSNSPLHF. For the CDR3, the DNA is TGTGCCAGCAGCTTACTGGGACAGTCAAATTCACCCCTCCACTTT.

This clonotype was observed a few times. The chain links TRBV20-1 to TRBJ1-2; D not resolved. Germline V lookup: CDR1 DFQATT, CDR2 SNEGSKA (reference sequence). The V end was cut by 1 base, the J end by 4 bases, with 7 bases between. This CDR3 is 12 amino acids long. CDR3 region: CSARVGPYGYTF. In DNA, the CDR3 is TGCAGTGCTAGAGTAGGCCCCTATGGCTACACCTTC.

This clonotype was observed a few times. This CDR3 is CSATGQDHISPLHF. The CDR3 nucleotides are TGCAGTGCTACGGGACAGGACCATATTTCACCCCTCCACTTT. The J gene is TRBJ1-6, the V gene TRBV20-1; 8 nucleotides align to TRBD1. Looked up from germline, CDR1 is DFQATT and CDR2 is SNEGSKA (reference sequence). The J segment lost 9 bases and the V segment lost 4 bases, leaving 8 bases of the junction unmatched. This CDR3 spans 14 amino acids.

At least ten counts were recorded for this clonotype. V usage is TRBV7-6 and J usage is TRBJ2-1; a possible D gene is TRBD2 (7 bases). Germline lookup yields CDR1 SGHVS and CDR2 FNYEAQ. V was pared by 2 bases and J by 8 bases, with 13 bases between. The CDR3 loop spans 14 amino acids. CDR3 sequence (DNA): TGTGCCAGCAGCTTAAGAGGGGGGGCGGATGAGCAGTTCTTC. Its translation: CASSLRGGADEQFF.

There are a few counts of this clonotype. The V and J genes are TRBV29-1 and TRBJ2-3; D not resolved. In germline, CDR1 is SQVTM, CDR2 ANQGSEA. Trimming pared 4 bases from V and 2 bases from J, leaving 7 bases between. The CDR3 is 12 amino acids. Here the CDR3 reads CSVGPSTDTQYF. The CDR3 DNA is TGCAGCGTTGGGCCATCCACAGATACGCAGTATTTT.

This clonotype appeared many times. The rearrangement links TRBV7-6 to TRBJ2-3; 7 positions agree with TRBD2. CDR3 length equals 16 residues. After removal of 4 bases from V and 0 bases from J, the junction contained 7 bases not matched to a gene. Germline V lookup: CDR1 SGHVS, CDR2 FNYEAQ. In nucleotides, the CDR3 is TGTGCCAGCAGCTCCTCGAGCGGGATTAGCACAGATACGCAGTATTTT. This gives the protein CASSSSSGISTDTQYF.

This clonotype was seen a few times. The rearrangement joins TRBV5-6 to TRBJ1-1; tentatively, D is TRBD1 (5 bases). This CDR3 comprises 13 residues. Per the germline V gene, CDR1 is SGHDT and CDR2 is YYEEEE. The V gene lost 5 bases and the J gene lost 4 bases, with 12 bases spanning the gap. CDR3 loop: CASSYTGPTEAFF. The CDR3 bases are TGTGCCAGCAGTTATACAGGACCCACTGAAGCTTTCTTT. Based on the CDR3 plus reference TRBV5-6 and TRBJ1-1, the full variable domain is DAGVTQSPTHLIKTRGQQVTLRCSPKSGHDTVSWYQQALGQGPQFIFQYYEEEERQRGNFPDRFSGHQFPNYSSELNVNALLLGDSALYLCASSYTGPTEAFFGQGTRLTVV.